The next 3 T cell receptor beta chains were all read from a single sample in a study of tissue T cells after allogeneic stem cell transplantation. This table comes from immunoSEQ multiplex PCR, and its TCRdb copy is limited to in-frame clones, with some not included. This sample has 42,000 or so clones, with around nine tenths found just once. Here the sequenced sample was blood, taken before transplantation. Receptor source: a woman aged 35-75 years who later had graft-versus-host disease after an allogeneic stem cell transplant.

J is TRBJ2-1 and V is TRBV27, with 10 bases identical to TRBD2. V gave up 5 bases and J gave up 9 bases; unmatched junction bases: 10. CDR1 MNHEY and CDR2 SMNVEV come from the germline V gene (reference sequence). The CDR3 has 15 residues. CDR3 region: CASSRASGSQPEQFF. DNA for the CDR3: TGTGCCAGCAGTAGAGCTAGCGGGAGTCAACCTGAGCAGTTCTTC.

The genes are TRBV4-1 and TRBJ2-5; 10 positions match TRBD2. Unmatched junction bases numbered 8, after V lost 0 bases and J lost 4 bases. CDR1 is MGHRA, CDR2 YSYEKL, per germline. CDR3 size: 17 residues. The chain's CDR3 is CASSQDQILAGRETQYF. The DNA of the CDR3 is TGCGCCAGCAGCCAAGATCAAATACTAGCGGGAAGAGAGACCCAGTACTTC.

J is TRBJ1-2 and V is TRBV6-5; no definite D call. The germline gives CDR1 MNHEY, CDR2 SVGAGI. The CDR3 has 13 residues. Deletions cut 4 bases from V and 10 bases from J, with 16 bases between. CDR3 protein: CASSSPNRHFYTF. In nucleotides, the CDR3 is TGTGCCAGCAGTTCCCCAAATCGACATTTCTACACCTTC.